Reported below is one TCR beta chain. The table lists this clonotype with a count of one. No antigen is known for it. No quality values exist for individual bases; no much larger clone is one base distant. One read yields weak evidence. This sample was included in a study of CD8+CD57+ T cells in acquired aplastic anemia listed by TCRdb under 2018. Study-wide context: Extracted DNA from sorted CD4+ and CD8+ cells averaged around 3.3 ug, ranging from roughly 0.17 to 30 ug. For healthy donor samples, the average read count was around 10 million for CD4+ cells and 11 million to 13 million for CD8+ cells.

Genomic DNA served as template for TCR beta VDJ combination and CDR3 sequence profiling. An Illumina HiSeq 2000 was the platform used for TCR repertoire sequencing. For the original study's pipeline: TRBV/TRBJ rearrangement plots, CDR3 size and DJ length profiles, and Simpson's diversity index were used to evaluate the repertoires. The immunodominant clone was defined as the most abundant DNA sequence in deep sequencing data. CDR3 amino acid sequences were screened for sharing across subjects and compared with published repertoires and the VDJdb database. TCRdb trimmed the raw reads at Q25, called clones with MiXCR and kept productive beta chains. Every distinct CDR3 protein forms one entry, paired with its most common genes and DNA. The V and J calls and clone size come from TCRdb's table, not from the authors' own analysis. In this sample the table shows around 200,000 distinct CDR3 sequences, 60% to 65% of which occur a single time. Approximately 30% of the sample is taken by the ten largest.

A distance of 12 bases separates the germline ends of V and J, which lose 5 bases and 2 bases respectively. There are 14 amino acids in the CDR3, from cysteine to phenylalanine inclusive. The entry retains the CDR3 DNA only, 42 bases that are in frame from base 1. In the study, sorted CD4+ and CD8+ blood T cells from patients with severe aplastic anemia and from healthy subjects underwent deep sequencing of TCR repertoires. Ficoll-Paque density gradient centrifugation was used to isolate peripheral blood mononuclear cells. CD4+ and CD8+ T cells were sorted by FACS or magnetic beads before DNA extraction. General study outcomes and caveats: Fewer than 35 CD8+ CDR3 sequences were found to be shared between patients and controls, but these sequences appeared to be highly expressed in patients and within the immunodominant clones of the patients. Between patients and healthy controls, no significant difference in CD8+ Simpson's diversity was found (P=0.060).

Here the chain combines TRBV12-3 or TRBV12-4 and TRBJ1-2; a weak D assignment points to TRBD1 (5 bases agree). The sequence was obtained from a human donor in good health. Sequencing used sorted CD4+, CD8+, or CD8+CD57+ T cells (not recorded which) from PBMCs. The CDR3: CASSPGTENYGYTF. Read as DNA, the sequence is TGTGCCAGCAGTCCGGGGACGGAGAACTATGGCTACACCTTC.